The source of this T cell receptor (beta chain) is a study of OX40 agonist ivuxolimab in advanced cancers. Findings and limits, study-wide: On average, CD8+ T cells had more expanded clones than CD4+. At 0.1-3.0 mg/kg, partial responders had clonal expansion among the lowest observed.

V was pared by 6 bases and J by 0 bases, with 10 bases of the junction left unmatched. Germline V gives CDR1 LGHNT, CDR2 FRNRAP. CDR3 length: 17 amino acids. As for this clone: As yet, its antigen is unknown.

Profiling relied on immunoSEQ multiplex PCR, and the TCRdb table lists in-frame clones only, not all of them. The sample yields tens of thousands of clones, 92% seen once. The receptor was isolated from an adult with an advanced solid tumor such as melanoma, head and neck, liver or kidney cancer. This rearrangement joins TRBV12-5 to TRBJ1-4; 7 bases match TRBD1. This sample comprised CD4+ or CD8+ T cells sorted from blood, obtained in a trial of the OX40 agonist ivuxolimab. The CDR3 region is CASGPGQTTATNEKLFF. The CDR3 DNA reads as TGTGCTAGTGGCCCGGGACAGACAACTGCAACTAATGAAAAACTGTTTTTT.